What follows are 27 T cell receptor beta chains derived from one specimen sequenced in a study of CD8 T cells in ankylosing spondylitis. TCRdb itself ran the 5' RACE reads through MiXCR, one entry per CDR3 protein. This table has 200,000 to 250,000 distinct CDR3 sequences, roughly a tenth appearing once. The sample was blood, either unsorted or a sorted T cell fraction (not recorded which). These receptors were obtained from a male donor with ankylosing spondylitis or in good health (not recorded which).

This clonotype occurred a few times. The V call is TRBV2, the J call TRBJ1-1, with no clear D. The CDR3 is made up of 13 amino acids. CDR1 and CDR2 (germline): SNHLY, FYNNEI. V was trimmed by 7 bases and J by 9 bases, leaving 18 bases between them. Here the CDR3 DNA reads TGTGCCAGCACTATGGGGAGGCTGCTGAAAGCTTTCTTT. Its translation: CASTMGRLLKAFF.

This clonotype has a count of ten or more. This chain links TRBV5-1 with TRBJ2-7; the match to TRBD1 covers 10 bases. Per germline, CDR1 SGHRS and CDR2 YFSETQ. After removal of 4 bases from V and 5 bases from J, the junction contained 3 bases not matched to a gene. This CDR3 spans 13 amino acids. CDR3 sequence reads: CASSQGQGNEQYF. The DNA of the CDR3 is TGCGCCAGCAGCCAGGGACAGGGGAACGAGCAGTACTTC.

The sample holds a few counts of this clonotype. J is TRBJ2-1 and V is TRBV5-1, with unresolved D. The length of the CDR3 is 14 residues. V was pared by 0 bases and J by 2 bases, with 6 bases between. CDR1 and CDR2 from the germline V gene are SGHRS and YFSETQ. The CDR3 DNA reads as TGCGCCAGCAGCTTGGAGGCAGCCTACAATGAGCAGTTCTTC. Its protein is CASSLEAAYNEQFF.

Ten or more counts support this clonotype. The V call is TRBV12-3 or TRBV12-4, the J call TRBJ1-2, with D hard to call. CDR3 length: 12 residues. Trimming removed 1 base at V and 5 bases at J, with 5 bases between. In nucleotides, the CDR3 is TGTGCCAGCAGTTTAGAGTTGTATGGCTACACCTTC. The encoded protein is CASSLELYGYTF.

Turning to this clonotype: One base away lies a much larger clone, so this may be a sequencing read error. This sequence joins TRBV18 and TRBJ2-7, with D possibly matching TRBD2 (5 bases). The germline V gene has CDR1 KGHSH and CDR2 LQKENI. The CDR3 is 13 amino acids. The CDR3 reads CASSRGLEGERYF. CDR3 coding DNA: TGTGCCAGCTCCCGCGGACTTGAGGGCGAGCGGTACTTC.

The chain recombines TRBV6-1 with TRBJ1-1; no firm D call. Germline CDR1 and CDR2: MNHNS and SASEGT. V shed 2 bases and J shed 0 bases, with 13 bases lying between them. The CDR3 totals 16 residues. CDR3 nucleotides: TGTGCCAGCAGTGAACCAGCCAGCCCTTTGAACACTGAAGCTTTCTTT. Its translation is CASSEPASPLNTEAFF.

The chain links TRBV3-1 to TRBJ1-2; no reliable D call. The germline CDR1 and CDR2 sequences are LGHDT and YNNKEL (reference sequence). The CDR3 contains 12 residues. Trimming removed 0 bases at V and 7 bases at J, with 6 bases between. CDR3 sequence reads: CASSQEGTGYTF. The CDR3 DNA is TGTGCCAGCAGCCAAGAGGGAACTGGCTACACCTTC.

The chain joins TRBV6-2 or TRBV6-3 to TRBJ2-5, with no clear D. Deletions cut 2 bases from V and 2 bases from J, with 6 bases between. CDR1 is MNHEY and CDR2 is SVGEGT in the germline V gene. The CDR3 is 13 residues long. CDR3 in DNA: TGTGCCAGCAGTTACACCTATCAAGAGACCCAGTACTTC. Translating gives CASSYTYQETQYF.

This clonotype was detected many times. The chain combines TRBV20-1 with TRBJ2-7; perhaps TRBD1 as D (6 bases). The CDR3 spans 13 residues. Trimming left V 3 bases short and J 4 bases short, with 13 bases between. In germline, CDR1 is DFQATT, CDR2 SNEGSKA (reference sequence). CDR3 bases: TGCAGTGCTAGGGGGGCCCTTTTATACGAGCAGTACTTC. This codes for CSARGALLYEQYF.

V and J are TRBV6-1 and TRBJ2-1; TRBD2 matches at 9 bases. The ends lost 7 bases at V and 6 bases at J; junction bases unmatched: 10. This CDR3 is built from 15 residues. Germline lookup yields CDR1 MNHNS and CDR2 SASEGT. The chain's CDR3 is CASTTKPGLANEQFF. For the CDR3, the DNA is TGTGCCAGCACCACGAAGCCGGGACTAGCCAATGAGCAGTTCTTC.

The sample holds many counts of this clonotype. The chain couples TRBV12-3 or TRBV12-4 to TRBJ2-5; 12 bases line up with TRBD1. Trimming cost V 5 bases and J 5 bases; bases outside gene matches: 9. The CDR3 is made up of 16 amino acids. The DNA of the CDR3 is TGTGCCAGCAGTCGCCGGGACAGGGGGCTGGTGGAGACCCAGTACTTC. Translating it yields CASSRRDRGLVETQYF.

This clonotype was found many times. This chain connects TRBV5-1 to TRBJ2-5, with 8 bases fitting TRBD2. V was pared by 1 base and J by 3 bases, with 8 bases of the junction left unmatched. From germline, CDR1 is SGHRS and CDR2 YFSETQ. The CDR3 runs to 16 residues. In DNA, the CDR3 is TGCGCCAGCAGCTTGATTCCGGGGGGGCCGAAAGAGACCCAGTACTTC. Protein: CASSLIPGGPKETQYF.

This clonotype was seen ten or more times. This chain's CDR3 is CSAYSVVGTEAFF. Written as DNA, the CDR3 is TGCAGTGCCTACTCAGTGGTGGGCACTGAAGCTTTCTTT. The chain has TRBV20-1 and TRBJ1-1; D ambiguous. The CDR3 consists of 13 residues. V gave up 6 bases and J gave up 4 bases, with 15 bases separating them. CDR1 DFQATT and CDR2 SNEGSKA come from the germline V gene (reference sequence).

Ten or more counts support this clonotype. The gene calls are TRBV7-2 and TRBJ2-5; D unclear. The CDR3 totals 16 residues. CDR1 SGHTA and CDR2 FQGNSA come from the germline V gene. V lost 5 bases and J 1 base, leaving 17 bases between the germline ends. CDR3 sequence: CASSRPVQDIQETQYF. The CDR3, as DNA: TGTGCCAGCAGCCGGCCGGTACAAGACATCCAAGAGACCCAGTACTTC.

This clonotype has just a few counts. The rearrangement joins TRBV20-1 to TRBJ2-5; D unresolved. Trimming left V 5 bases short and J 1 base short, with 11 bases between. This CDR3 is built from 13 residues. Germline-derived CDR1 and CDR2 are DFQATT and SNEGSKA (reference sequence). The CDR3 is CSAQNRVQETQYF. The CDR3 DNA is TGCAGTGCTCAGAACCGGGTCCAAGAGACCCAGTACTTC.

The sample holds many counts of this clonotype. As DNA, the CDR3 is TGCAGTGCTAGAGACCCAGGACAGGGGGTCGGGCAGTTCTTC. Amino acid sequence: CSARDPGQGVGQFF. The chain uses TRBV20-1 and TRBJ2-1; 10 nucleotides agree with TRBD1. There are 14 residues in the CDR3. Losses at the gene ends were 0 bases for V and 12 bases for J; bases not matched to a gene: 8. The germline V gene encodes CDR1 DFQATT and CDR2 SNEGSKA (reference sequence).

In this sample, this clonotype turned up many times. The chain employs TRBV20-1 and TRBJ2-1; 14 nucleotides align to TRBD2. Germline V gene sequence: CDR1 DFQATT, CDR2 SNEGSKA (reference sequence). The CDR3 extends over 16 amino acids. With V trimmed by 6 bases and J by 1 base, 5 bases remained unmatched. The CDR3 region has the DNA TGCAGTGCCCCGGGACTAGCGGGGGCGTCCTACAATGAGCAGTTCTTC. Its translation: CSAPGLAGASYNEQFF.

This clonotype was seen a handful of times. The chain recombines TRBV28 with TRBJ2-3, with D perhaps matching TRBD2 (6 bases). Germline lookup yields CDR1 MDHEN and CDR2 SYDVKM. The CDR3 contains 14 residues. V lost 7 bases, J lost 9 bases, and 20 bases lay in between. CDR3 sequence (DNA): TGTGCCAGCAAAGCCCCGGCGGCGGGGTACACGCAGTATTTT. Translated, it gives CASKAPAAGYTQYF. Complete variable domain (other parts from reference TRBV28 and TRBJ2-3): DVKVTQSSRYLVKRTGEKVFLECVQDMDHENMFWYRQDPGLGLRLIYFSYDVKMKEKGDIPEGYSVSREKKERFSLILESASTNQTSMYLCASKAPAAGYTQYFGPGTRLTVL.

This clonotype was detected many times. The genes are TRBV5-1 and TRBJ1-1, with D tentatively TRBD1 (6 bases). The V end was cut by 4 bases, the J end by 4 bases, with 14 bases between. This CDR3 is 14 amino acids long. The germline V gene has CDR1 SGHRS and CDR2 YFSETQ. CDR3 amino acids: CASSAVGAGTEAFF. The CDR3 coding sequence is TGCGCCAGCAGCGCCGTGGGGGCGGGCACTGAAGCTTTCTTT.

This sequence joins TRBV5-1 and TRBJ1-3, with D perhaps TRBD1 (5 bases). Germline assignment: CDR1 SGHRS and CDR2 YFSETQ. Trimming pared 7 bases from V and 0 bases from J, leaving 14 bases between. The CDR3 runs to 15 residues. The CDR3 sequence is CASSGDGSSGNTIYF. In DNA, the CDR3 is TGCGCCAGCTCGGGGGATGGGAGCTCTGGAAACACCATATATTTT.

This clonotype was seen ten or more times. This chain links TRBV5-1 with TRBJ2-1; 8 bases are shared with TRBD2. The CDR3 length is 18 residues. Germline CDR1 is SGHRS and CDR2 is YFSETQ. J was trimmed by 0 bases and V by 0 bases; bases with no gene match: 8. CDR3 bases: TGCGCCAGCAGCTTGGTAGCCACAGGGACTAGCTCCTACAATGAGCAGTTCTTC. This sequence encodes CASSLVATGTSSYNEQFF.

This clonotype has at least ten counts. V and J are TRBV12-3 or TRBV12-4 and TRBJ1-1; maybe TRBD1 (5 bases). V was shortened by 6 bases and J by 8 bases, with 37 bases between the two germline ends. The CDR3 extends over 20 amino acids. The CDR3 sequence is CASRAREGRQMGVGGMEAFF. DNA of the CDR3: TGTGCCAGCAGAGCAAGAGAGGGCCGACAGATGGGCGTAGGAGGGATGGAAGCTTTCTTT.

This clonotype has a count of ten or more. The rearrangement joins TRBV10-3 to TRBJ2-1; 8 bases agree with TRBD1. Unmatched junction bases numbered 4, after V lost 0 bases and J lost 9 bases. This CDR3 contains 14 residues. Germline V gene sequence: CDR1 ENHRY, CDR2 SYGVKD. CDR3 region: CAISESQGAGEQFF. As DNA, the CDR3 is TGTGCCATCAGTGAGTCCCAGGGGGCCGGTGAGCAGTTCTTC.

This clonotype has at least ten counts. The genes are TRBV7-2 and TRBJ1-2; possible D gene TRBD1, 5 bases. The CDR3 length is 15 residues. The V gene's germline CDR1 is SGHTA and CDR2 FQGNSA. V gave up 1 base and J gave up 4 bases, with 13 bases separating them. The CDR3 sequence: CASSLGHGGVYGYTF. The CDR3, as DNA: TGTGCCAGCAGCTTAGGCCATGGGGGGGTCTATGGCTACACCTTC.

The CDR3 spells CASRLSRTLPSVGELFF. In nucleotides, the CDR3 is TGTGCCAGCCGCCTCAGCAGGACACTCCCCAGCGTCGGGGAGCTGTTTTTT. V usage is TRBV2 and J usage is TRBJ2-2; perhaps TRBD1 as D (5 bases). The CDR3 runs to 17 residues. Germline CDR1 and CDR2: SNHLY and FYNNEI. Trimming removed 8 bases at V and 7 bases at J, with 26 bases between.

Only a few counts were recorded for this clonotype. The chain uses TRBV5-6 and TRBJ2-1; 7 bases fit TRBD2. The CDR3 totals 18 residues. With V trimmed by 1 base and J by 3 bases, 13 bases remained unmatched. The germline V gene has CDR1 SGHDT and CDR2 YYEEEE. The DNA for the CDR3 is TGTGCCAGCAGCTTGACCTGGACGGCGGGGGAAGACTACAATGAGCAGTTCTTC. Protein product: CASSLTWTAGEDYNEQFF.

The chain joins TRBV19 to TRBJ1-5; D not resolved. Trimming stripped 8 bases from V and 1 base from J, with 12 bases between. This CDR3 contains 14 residues. Germline V CDR1 and CDR2: LNHDA, SQIVND (reference sequence). DNA of the CDR3: TGTGCCAGTCGTTCGGGCGGGAGCAATCAGCCCCAGCATTTT. This gives the protein CASRSGGSNQPQHF.